A single sample is the source of the 8 T cell receptor beta chains below, sequenced in a study of STAT5B mutations in CD4+ large granular lymphocyte leukemia. Measured with immunoSEQ multiplex PCR; TCRdb has only the in-frame clones, and not every one. The sample carries about 38,000 clones, over 75% recorded once. The sample comprised CD4+ T cells from blood buffy coats. All receptors come from a human donor in good health.

The chain links TRBV11-2 to TRBJ2-1, with 14 bases identical to TRBD2. Germline CDR1 reads SGHAT; CDR2 reads FQNNGV. This CDR3 has 14 amino acids. The V segment lost 5 bases and the J segment 12 bases; nucleotides outside the gene matches: 6. Written as DNA, the CDR3 is TGTGCCAGCAGCCCCGGGACTAGCGGGAGTGGGCAGTTCTTC. Its protein product is CASSPGTSGSGQFF.

This sequence joins TRBV2 and TRBJ2-7; 7 bases line up with TRBD1. Germline CDR1 reads SNHLY; CDR2 reads FYNNEI. This CDR3 is 13 amino acids long. J gave up 5 bases and V 5 bases, and 6 bases lay outside the gene matches. CDR3 coding DNA: TGTGCCAGCAGTTTCGGGACAGACAACGAGCAGTACTTC. This sequence encodes CASSFGTDNEQYF.

This clone was picked up a small number of times. This rearrangement joins TRBV7-6 to TRBJ1-6, with 7 bases aligning to TRBD1. Germline V gene sequence: CDR1 SGHVS, CDR2 FNYEAQ. The CDR3 is 13 amino acids. Trimming took 2 bases from V and 10 from J; bases not matched to a gene: 2. CDR3 loop: CASSLQQGSPLHF. In DNA, the CDR3 is TGTGCCAGCAGCTTACAACAGGGGTCACCCCTCCACTTT.

The V call is TRBV5-1, the J call TRBJ1-2; D remains ambiguous. CDR1 is SGHRS and CDR2 is YFSETQ in the germline V gene. The CDR3 runs 14 residues. V gave up 2 bases and J gave up 3 bases, with 11 bases separating them. The CDR3 coding sequence is TGCGCCAGCAGCTTAGAGACGGAATACTATGGCTACACCTTC. Translated: CASSLETEYYGYTF.

This clone was counted only a few times. The chain joins TRBV5-1 to TRBJ2-5; TRBD1 or TRBD2 may be the D gene (5 bases each). The CDR3 totals 15 residues. V was shortened by 0 bases and J by 3 bases, with 12 bases between the two germline ends. CDR1 and CDR2 from the germline V gene are SGHRS and YFSETQ. The CDR3 sequence: CASSLAGTEKETQYF. The CDR3, as DNA: TGCGCCAGCAGCTTGGCCGGGACGGAGAAAGAGACCCAGTACTTC.

The chain couples TRBV11-1 to TRBJ2-5; D is uncertain. The CDR3 is 13 amino acids. Germline CDR1 is SGHAT and CDR2 is FQDESV (reference sequence). The V gene lost 5 bases and the J gene lost 5 bases, with 12 bases spanning the gap. As DNA, the CDR3 is TGTGCCAGCAGCAGTGGGGTCGCGGAGACCCAGTACTTC. Translating gives CASSSGVAETQYF.

This rearrangement joins TRBV6-6 to TRBJ2-3; 11 nucleotides agree with TRBD1. The CDR3 extends over 14 amino acids. V dropped 7 bases and J dropped 8; count of bases not matched to a gene: 8. CDR1 and CDR2 from the germline V gene are MNHNY and SVGAGI (reference sequence). CDR3 nucleotide sequence: TGTGCCAGCATCCCGGACAGGGGGCGAGTTACGCAGTATTTT. As protein: CASIPDRGRVTQYF.

The chain uses TRBV29-1 and TRBJ2-7; D possibly uses TRBD1 or TRBD2 (6 bases each). The CDR3 sequence is 14 residues long. The germline V gene has CDR1 SQVTM and CDR2 ANQGSEA. V was trimmed by 7 bases and J by 2 bases, leaving 18 bases between them. CDR3 nucleotide sequence: TGCAGCGCCCGGCAGGGGACGGGAGCCTACGAGCAGTACTTC. Amino acids: CSARQGTGAYEQYF.